The T cell receptor (beta chain) under discussion was sequenced for a study of blood T cell repertoires in COVID-19. Overall study context: Both acute and convalescent COVID-19 samples were obtained from the United States, Italy and Spain.

The authors' processing: Amplified reference gene primers provided the basis for estimating nucleated cell counts. Method: immunoSEQ multiplex PCR; TCRdb's copy keeps in-frame clones and lacks some. Clone size and the V and J calls come from that table; the DNA yielded D and trimming. The repertoire holds 200,000 to 300,000 clones, with 80% to 85% as singletons. The CDR3 runs to 15 residues. Germline V gene sequence: CDR1 LNHDA, CDR2 SQIVND (reference sequence). Germline trimming cut 5 bases from V and 4 bases from J; bases unmatched to any gene: 8. In its sample, this clone was seen a few times. This TCR was recovered from a man aged 55 to 70 with acute or convalescent COVID-19. The sequenced sample consisted of peripheral blood. The V gene is TRBV19, the J gene TRBJ1-1; 9 bases are a match to TRBD1. CDR3 nucleotides: TGTGCCAGTAGTGAGAGTTACAGGGGGCTCACTGAAGCTTTCTTT. Translation gives CASSESYRGLTEAFF.